Sequencing of this T cell receptor (beta chain) was carried out in a study of shared clonotypes between healthy human individuals. Cells designated naive CD8 were CD45RO-negative and were positively selected for CCR7, with terminally differentiated effector memory CD45RA+ cells excluded. Details on this clone: The target antigen is unknown.

The study's findings and limits: The sole specimen, blood, was sampled, and tissue repertoires likely differ.

Germline loops: CDR1 MNHEY, CDR2 SVGAGI. The germline V and J ends were trimmed by 2 bases and 4 bases, with 8 bases remaining between them. The CDR3 is 13 amino acids. Clones were sequenced by immunoSEQ multiplex PCR, and TCRdb holds only the in-frame ones, with some missing. The sample has approximately 1.9 million clones, roughly 95% seen once. The sequence derives from a man younger than 35 in good health. Some clones in this sample may be carry-over from other donors' samples. Input material: naive CD8+ T cells from PBMCs. The chain carries TRBV6-5 and TRBJ2-5, with D unclear. The CDR3 DNA is TGTGCCAGCAGTTACAACTGGCGAGAGACCCAGTACTTC. It specifies CASSYNWRETQYF.